Below, one TCR beta chain is given with its context. This entry belongs to a study of OX40 agonist ivuxolimab in advanced cancers. Study context: Three patients responded partially, comprising one with hepatocellular carcinoma and two with cutaneous melanoma.

Assay: immunoSEQ multiplex PCR; the TCRdb copy retains only in-frame clones and omits some. The data contain 80,000 to 95,000 clones, around 84% of them singletons. Blood sampling was done at baseline, cycle 4 day 1, and cycle 7 day 1. Germline CDR1 SGHDN, CDR2 FVKESK. The V gene lost 4 bases and the J gene lost 6 bases, with 10 bases spanning the gap. CDR3 length: 14 residues. J is TRBJ1-6 and V is TRBV14; tentative D call: TRBD1 (5 bases). This clonotype was obtained from an adult with an advanced solid tumor such as melanoma, head and neck, liver or kidney cancer. Material: CD4+ or CD8+ T cells sorted from blood, obtained in a trial of the OX40 agonist ivuxolimab. The CDR3 region has the DNA TGTGCCAGCAGCCCGCGTGGGGGTAATTCACCCCTCCACTTT. Translation gives CASSPRGGNSPLHF.